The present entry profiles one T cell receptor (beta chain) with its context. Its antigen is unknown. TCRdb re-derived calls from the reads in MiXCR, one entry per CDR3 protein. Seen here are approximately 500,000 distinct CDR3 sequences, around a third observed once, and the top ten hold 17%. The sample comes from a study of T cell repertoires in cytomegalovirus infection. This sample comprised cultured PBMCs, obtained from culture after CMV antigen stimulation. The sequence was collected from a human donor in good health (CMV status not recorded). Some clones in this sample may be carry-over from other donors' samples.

This CDR3 is CASSQDTDPYNEQFF. The CDR3 DNA sequence: TGCGCCAGCAGCCAAGATACCGATCCCTACAATGAGCAGTTCTTC. The V call is TRBV4-1, the J call TRBJ2-1; D gene ambiguous. In germline, CDR1 is MGHRA, CDR2 YSYEKL. V was shortened by 0 bases and J by 2 bases, with 8 bases between the two germline ends. The CDR3 runs 15 residues.